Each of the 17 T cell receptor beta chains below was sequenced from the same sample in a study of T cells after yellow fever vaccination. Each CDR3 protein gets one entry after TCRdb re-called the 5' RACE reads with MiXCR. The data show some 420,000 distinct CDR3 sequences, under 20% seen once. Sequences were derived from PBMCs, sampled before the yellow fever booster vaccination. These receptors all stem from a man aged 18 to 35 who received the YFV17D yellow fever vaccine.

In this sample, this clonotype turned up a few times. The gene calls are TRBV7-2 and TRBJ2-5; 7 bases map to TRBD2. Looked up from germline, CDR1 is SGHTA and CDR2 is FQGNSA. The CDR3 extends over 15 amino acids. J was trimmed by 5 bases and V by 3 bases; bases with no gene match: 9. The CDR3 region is CASSLGGSTRETQYF. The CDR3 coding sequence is TGTGCCAGCAGCTTGGGGGGGAGTACCAGGGAGACCCAGTACTTC.

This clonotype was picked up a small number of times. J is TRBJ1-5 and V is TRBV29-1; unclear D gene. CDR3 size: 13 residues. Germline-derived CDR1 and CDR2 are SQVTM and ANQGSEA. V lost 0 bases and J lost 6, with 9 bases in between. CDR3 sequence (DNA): TGCAGCGTTGAAGAGGGTTGGGGTCAGCCCCAGCATTTT. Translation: CSVEEGWGQPQHF. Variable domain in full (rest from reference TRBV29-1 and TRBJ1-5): SAVISQKPSRDICQRGTSLTIQCQVDSQVTMMFWYRQQPGQSLTLIATANQGSEATYESGFVIDKFPISRPNLTFSTLTVSNMSPEDSSIYLCSVEEGWGQPQHFGDGTRLSIL.

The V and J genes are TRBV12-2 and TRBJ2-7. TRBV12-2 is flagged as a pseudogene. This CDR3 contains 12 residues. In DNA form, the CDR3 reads TGTGGAAGTCGCTTACACTCCTACGATCAGTACGTG. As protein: CGSRLHSYDQYV.

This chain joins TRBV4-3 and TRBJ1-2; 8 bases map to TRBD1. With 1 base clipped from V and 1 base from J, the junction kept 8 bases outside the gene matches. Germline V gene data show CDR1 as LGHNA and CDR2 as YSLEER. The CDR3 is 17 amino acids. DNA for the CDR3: TGCGCCAGCAGCCAAGGCAGGGGGCGTCTTGTTAACTATGGCTACACCTTC. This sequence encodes CASSQGRGRLVNYGYTF.

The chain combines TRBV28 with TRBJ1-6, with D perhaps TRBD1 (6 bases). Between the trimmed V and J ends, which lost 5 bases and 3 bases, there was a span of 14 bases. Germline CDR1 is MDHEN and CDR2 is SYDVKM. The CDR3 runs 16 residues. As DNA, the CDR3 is TGTGCCAGCAGTCCTGACGGGGGCGTCTATAATTCACCCCTCCACTTT. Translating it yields CASSPDGGVYNSPLHF.

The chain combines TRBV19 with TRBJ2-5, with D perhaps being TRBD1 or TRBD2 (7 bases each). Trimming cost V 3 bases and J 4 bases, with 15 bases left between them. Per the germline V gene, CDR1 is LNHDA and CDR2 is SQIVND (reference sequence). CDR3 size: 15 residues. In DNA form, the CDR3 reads TGTGCCAGTAGTATCGAAGACAGGGAGGGAGAGACCCAGTACTTC. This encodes CASSIEDREGETQYF. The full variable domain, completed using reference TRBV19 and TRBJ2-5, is DGGITQSPKYLFRKEGQNVTLSCEQNLNHDAMYWYRQDPGQGLRLIYYSQIVNDFQKGDIAEGYSVSREKKESFPLTVTSAQKNPTAFYLCASSIEDREGETQYFGPGTRLLVL.

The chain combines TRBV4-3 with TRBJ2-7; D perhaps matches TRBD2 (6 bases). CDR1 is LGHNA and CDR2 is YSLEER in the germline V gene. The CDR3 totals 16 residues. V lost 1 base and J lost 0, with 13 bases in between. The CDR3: CASSQASVSGSYEQYF. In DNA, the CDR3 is TGCGCCAGCAGCCAAGCCTCAGTTAGCGGCTCCTACGAGCAGTACTTC.

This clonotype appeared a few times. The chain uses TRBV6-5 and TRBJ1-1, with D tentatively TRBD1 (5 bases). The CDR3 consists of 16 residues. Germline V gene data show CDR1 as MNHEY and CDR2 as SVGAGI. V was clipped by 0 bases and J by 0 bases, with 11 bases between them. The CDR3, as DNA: TGTGCCAGCAGTTACTCTGGGACGGGGATGAACACTGAAGCTTTCTTT. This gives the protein CASSYSGTGMNTEAFF.

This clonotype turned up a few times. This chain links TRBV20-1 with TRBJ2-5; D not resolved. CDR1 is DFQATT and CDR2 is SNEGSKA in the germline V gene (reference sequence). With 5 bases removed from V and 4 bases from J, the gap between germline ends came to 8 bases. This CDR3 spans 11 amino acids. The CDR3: CSARHLETQYF. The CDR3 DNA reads TGCAGTGCTCGCCACTTAGAGACCCAGTACTTC.

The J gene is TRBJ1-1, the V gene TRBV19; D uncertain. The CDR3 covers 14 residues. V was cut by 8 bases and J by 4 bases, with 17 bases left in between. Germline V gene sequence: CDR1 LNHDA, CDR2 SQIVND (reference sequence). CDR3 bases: TGTGCCAGTCGTTACGACCCGGGCAGCACTGAAGCTTTCTTT. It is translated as CASRYDPGSTEAFF.

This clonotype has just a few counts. CDR3 in DNA: TGTGCCAGCAGCCAAGGCGAGGAGCAGGAGTCCTACAATGAGCAGTTCTTC. This translates into CASSQGEEQESYNEQFF. The rearrangement uses TRBV3-1 and TRBJ2-1, with no clear D. Germline V gene data show CDR1 as LGHDT and CDR2 as YNNKEL (reference sequence). CDR3 length: 17 amino acids. V was shortened by 1 base and J by 1 base, with 14 bases between the two germline ends.

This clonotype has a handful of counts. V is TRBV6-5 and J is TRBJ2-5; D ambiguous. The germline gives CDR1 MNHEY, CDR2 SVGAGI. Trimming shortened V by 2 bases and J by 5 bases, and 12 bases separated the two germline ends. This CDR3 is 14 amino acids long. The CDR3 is CASSYAQARETQYF. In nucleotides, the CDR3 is TGTGCCAGCAGTTACGCCCAGGCCCGGGAGACCCAGTACTTC.

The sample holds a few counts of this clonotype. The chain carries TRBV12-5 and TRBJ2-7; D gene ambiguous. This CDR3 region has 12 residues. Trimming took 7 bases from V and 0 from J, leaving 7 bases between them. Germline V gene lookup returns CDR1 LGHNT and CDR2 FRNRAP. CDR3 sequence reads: CASAPYSYEQYF. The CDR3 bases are TGTGCTAGTGCGCCCTACTCCTACGAGCAGTACTTC.

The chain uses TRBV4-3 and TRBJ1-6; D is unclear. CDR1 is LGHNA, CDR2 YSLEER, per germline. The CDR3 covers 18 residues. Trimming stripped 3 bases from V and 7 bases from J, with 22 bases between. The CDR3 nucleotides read TGCGCCAGCAGCCATCCCGCCCCTGGACGAGGGAGGAATTCACCCCTCCACTTT. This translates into CASSHPAPGRGRNSPLHF.

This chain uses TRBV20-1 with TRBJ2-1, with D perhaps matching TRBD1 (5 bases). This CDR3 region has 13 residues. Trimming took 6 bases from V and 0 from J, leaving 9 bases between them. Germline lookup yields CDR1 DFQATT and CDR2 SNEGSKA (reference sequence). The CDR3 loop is CSALGASYNEQFF. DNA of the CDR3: TGCAGTGCCCTAGGGGCCTCCTACAATGAGCAGTTCTTC.

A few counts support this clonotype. CDR3 protein: CASSRGRAALDRGYTF. The CDR3 nucleotides read TGTGCCAGCAGCCGGGGCAGGGCCGCCCTCGATCGTGGCTACACCTTC. This chain uses TRBV13 with TRBJ1-2, with a tentative D call TRBD1 (5 bases). The CDR3 consists of 16 residues. Germline lookup yields CDR1 PRHDT and CDR2 FYEKMQ (reference sequence). Trimming stripped 5 bases from V and 7 bases from J, with 23 bases between. The whole variable domain, remainder taken from reference TRBV13 and TRBJ1-2, is AAGVIQSPRHLIKEKRETATLKCYPIPRHDTVYWYQQGPGQDPQFLISFYEKMQSDKGSIPDRFSAQQFSDYHSELNMSSLELGDSALYFCASSRGRAALDRGYTFGSGTRLTVV.

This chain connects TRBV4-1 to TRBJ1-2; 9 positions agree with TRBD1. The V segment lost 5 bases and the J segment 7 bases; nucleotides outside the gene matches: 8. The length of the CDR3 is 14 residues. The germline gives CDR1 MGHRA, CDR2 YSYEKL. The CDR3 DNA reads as TGCGCCAGCAGCAAACCGGGACAGGGTCGTGGCTACACCTTC. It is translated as CASSKPGQGRGYTF.